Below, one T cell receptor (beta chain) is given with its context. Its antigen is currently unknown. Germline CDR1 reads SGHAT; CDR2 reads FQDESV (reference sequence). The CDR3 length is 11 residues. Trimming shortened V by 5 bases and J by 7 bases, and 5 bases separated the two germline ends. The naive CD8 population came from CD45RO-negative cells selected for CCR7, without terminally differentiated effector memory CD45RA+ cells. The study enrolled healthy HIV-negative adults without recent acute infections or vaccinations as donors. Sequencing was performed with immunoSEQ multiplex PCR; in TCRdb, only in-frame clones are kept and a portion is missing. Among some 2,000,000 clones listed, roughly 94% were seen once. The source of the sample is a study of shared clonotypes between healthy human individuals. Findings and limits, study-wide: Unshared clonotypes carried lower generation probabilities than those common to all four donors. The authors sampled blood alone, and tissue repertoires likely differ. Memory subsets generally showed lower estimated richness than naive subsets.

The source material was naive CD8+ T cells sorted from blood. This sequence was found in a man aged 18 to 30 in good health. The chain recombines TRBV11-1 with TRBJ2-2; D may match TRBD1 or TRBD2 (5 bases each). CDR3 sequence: CASSGGGELFF. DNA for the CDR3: TGTGCCAGCAGCGGGGGCGGGGAGCTGTTTTTT.